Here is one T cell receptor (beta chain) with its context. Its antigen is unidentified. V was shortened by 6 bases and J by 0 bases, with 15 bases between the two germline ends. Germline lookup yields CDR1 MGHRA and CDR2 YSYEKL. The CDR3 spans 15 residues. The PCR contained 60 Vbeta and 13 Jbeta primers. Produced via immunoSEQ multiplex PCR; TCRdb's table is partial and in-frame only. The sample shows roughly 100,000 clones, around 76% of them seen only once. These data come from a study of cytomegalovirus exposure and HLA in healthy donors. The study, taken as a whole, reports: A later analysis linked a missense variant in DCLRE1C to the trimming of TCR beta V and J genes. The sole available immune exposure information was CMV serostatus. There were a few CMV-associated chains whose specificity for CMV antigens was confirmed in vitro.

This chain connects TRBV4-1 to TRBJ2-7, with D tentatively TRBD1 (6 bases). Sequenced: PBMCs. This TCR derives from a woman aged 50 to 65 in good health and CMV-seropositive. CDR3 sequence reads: CASSHVGTLSYEQYF. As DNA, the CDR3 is TGCGCCAGCAGTCATGTAGGGACACTCTCCTACGAGCAGTACTTC.